This T cell receptor beta chain comes out of a study of T cells and copy number aberrations in small-cell lung cancer. Some clones are missing from TCRdb's copy, which holds only in-frame ones; the method was immunoSEQ multiplex PCR. Of about 6,800 clones in the sample, roughly 76% were seen once. This CDR3 is 12 amino acids long. CDR1 is SGHNT, CDR2 YYREEE, per germline (reference sequence). The germline V and J ends were trimmed by 1 base and 14 bases, with 13 bases remaining between them. The chain recombines TRBV5-4 with TRBJ2-1; D possibly corresponds to TRBD1 (6 bases). The material sequenced was normal tissue next to the tumor. This clonotype originated in a woman aged 70-85 years with small cell lung cancer. Some clones in this sample may be carry-over from other donors' samples. This chain's CDR3 is CASSLSKGHEFF. CDR3 in DNA: TGTGCCAGCAGCTTGTCAAAGGGACACGAGTTCTTC.